This TCR beta chain was sequenced during a study of CD4 and CD8 cells across lung adenocarcinoma regions. Localized lung adenocarcinoma, a non-small cell lung cancer, affected the donors. Via MiXCR, TCRdb re-called the PCR reads, giving one row per CDR3 protein. The sample has under 4,000 distinct CDR3 sequences, 55% to 65% seen once. This clonotype has a handful of counts. The CDR3 consists of 15 residues. The chain links TRBV12-3 or TRBV12-4 to TRBJ2-1; TRBD1 might be the D (6 bases). With the DNA end fitting TRBJ2-5 better, the J assignment may be wrong. The source is a female donor with lung adenocarcinoma. The CD4 and CD8 labels of this study may be unreliable. Sequencing input: CD8+ T cells from the margin of a lung tumor. The CDR3 coding sequence is TGTGCCAGCAGTCCGTTCGGGACACCTGAAGAGACCCAGTACTTC. Translation: CASSPFGTPEETQYF.